This T cell receptor (beta chain) emerged from a study of T cells in Graves' hyperthyroidism and ophthalmopathy. Findings and limits, study-wide: Ophthalmopathy got predicted by the model a median about 6.5 months before its onset. Most clonotypes expanded in the thyroid (above 0.001) were also present in blood.

The CDR3 is 13 amino acids. In germline, CDR1 is ENHRY, CDR2 SYGVKD. The V end was cut by 7 bases, the J end by 2 bases, with 12 bases between. Uncontrolled infection, other autoimmune disease, pregnancy or lactation barred patients from enrollment. On this clonotype: What it binds is unknown.

From RNA transcripts, TCR beta CDR3 regions were amplified. When the TCR CDR3 underwent first-round RT-PCR, the HTBI primer set was used. TCRdb itself ran the multiplex PCR reads through MiXCR, one entry per CDR3 protein. Of a few hundred thousand distinct CDR3 sequences in the sample, about half were seen once. Sample: peripheral blood or thyroid tissue (not recorded which). The J gene is TRBJ2-7, the V gene TRBV10-3; possible D gene TRBD2, 6 bases. The sequence was obtained from a woman in her late teens or twenties with Graves' hyperthyroidism. The CDR3 spells CAITRGSPYEQYF. The CDR3, as DNA: TGTGCCATCACACGGGGGTCCCCCTACGAGCAGTACTTC.